Reported below is one T cell receptor beta chain. Antigen specificity is unknown. Autoimmune disease history or systemic immunosuppression was exclusionary. The entry originates in a study of OX40 agonist ivuxolimab in advanced cancers. Study in general: Patients treated during dose escalation were battling hepatocellular carcinoma, melanoma, renal cell or head and neck cancer.

Germline values: CDR1 MNHEY, CDR2 SMNVEV (reference sequence). J lost 5 bases, V lost 1 base, and 4 bases had no gene match. The CDR3 runs 16 residues. TCRdb keeps only in-frame clones here, not all; method: immunoSEQ multiplex PCR. Among roughly 75,000 clones listed, around 87% were seen once. Broader study findings: In CD8+ T cells, expanded clones were on average more numerous than in CD4+.

This chain uses TRBV27 with TRBJ2-2; 10 nucleotides agree with TRBD1. Sample: CD4+ or CD8+ T cells sorted from blood, taken in a trial of the OX40 agonist ivuxolimab. The TCR was taken from an adult with an advanced solid tumor such as melanoma, head and neck, liver or kidney cancer. CDR3 DNA: TGTGCCAGCAGTTTATACCCGGGACAGGGGACCGGGGAGCTGTTTTTT. This encodes CASSLYPGQGTGELFF.